The 26 T cell receptor beta chains in this list originate from one sample, sequenced in a study of cytomegalovirus exposure and HLA in healthy donors. The PCR made use of 60 Vbeta and 13 Jbeta primers. This table comes from immunoSEQ multiplex PCR, and its TCRdb copy is limited to in-frame clones, with some not included. The data hold some 150,000 clones, with 73% observed a single time. The sequencing input was PBMCs. These receptors originate from a human donor in good health.

The rearrangement links TRBV2 to TRBJ1-2, with D possibly being TRBD1 (6 bases). Germline CDR1 is SNHLY and CDR2 is FYNNEI. The CDR3 runs to 13 residues. The germline V and J ends were trimmed by 2 bases and 2 bases, with 6 bases remaining between them. CDR3 coding DNA: TGTGCCAGCAGTGAACAGGGGAACTATGGCTACACCTTC. Its protein product is CASSEQGNYGYTF.

The rearrangement joins TRBV19 to TRBJ1-1; D unresolved. This CDR3 contains 12 residues. Germline loops: CDR1 LNHDA, CDR2 SQIVND (reference sequence). Trimming pared 3 bases from V and 6 bases from J, leaving 8 bases between. The CDR3 DNA reads TGTGCCAGTAGTATGGTCGGGGCTGAAGCTTTCTTT. It yields the protein CASSMVGAEAFF.

This clone was found a few times. In DNA form, the CDR3 reads TGTGCCAGCAGTTTAGAATGGCTAGCGGGAGTACGCAATGAGCAGTTCTTC. Its translation is CASSLEWLAGVRNEQFF. This sequence joins TRBV28 and TRBJ2-1, with 10 bases that match TRBD2. The CDR3 has 17 amino acids. Trimming removed 2 bases from V and 6 bases from J; junction bases left unmatched: 10. The germline V gene has CDR1 MDHEN and CDR2 SYDVKM.

This chain connects TRBV25-1 to TRBJ2-5; TRBD1 aligns across 7 bases. The V and J ends lost 4 bases and 5 bases, in that order; junction bases with no gene match: 10. Germline CDR1 MGHDK, CDR2 SYGVNS. The CDR3 has 15 residues. The CDR3 loop is CASSGTWDSLETQYF. The DNA for the CDR3 is TGTGCCAGCAGTGGGACGTGGGACAGTCTTGAGACCCAGTACTTC.

The table lists this clone with a few counts. For the CDR3, the DNA is TGTGCCTGGAGTCCGGGACAGATCTCTGGAAACACCATATATTTT. Amino acids: CAWSPGQISGNTIYF. The V gene is TRBV30, the J gene TRBJ1-3; 7 bases map to TRBD1. The J segment lost 0 bases and the V segment lost 2 bases, leaving 4 bases of the junction unmatched. Looked up from germline, CDR1 is GTSNPN and CDR2 is SVGIG (reference sequence). This CDR3 contains 15 residues.

V and J are TRBV5-1 and TRBJ2-7; TRBD1 matches at 9 bases. Germline V lookup: CDR1 SGHRS, CDR2 YFSETQ. J gave up 6 bases and V 4 bases, and 11 bases lay outside the gene matches. There are 15 residues in the CDR3. CDR3 in amino acids: CASSPSGQGFGEQYF. Here the CDR3 DNA reads TGCGCCAGCAGCCCTTCGGGACAGGGATTCGGCGAGCAGTACTTC.

The genes are TRBV27 and TRBJ2-7; the match to TRBD1 covers 11 bases. Germline CDR1 reads MNHEY; CDR2 reads SMNVEV (reference sequence). The length of the CDR3 is 14 residues. Losses at the gene ends were 5 bases for V and 6 bases for J; bases not matched to a gene: 6. The CDR3 DNA reads as TGTGCCAGCAGTCAAGGAGGGACAGGGGGCGAGCAGTACTTC. It specifies CASSQGGTGGEQYF.

The chain employs TRBV6-6 and TRBJ1-5; 10 positions agree with TRBD1. The CDR3 runs to 14 residues. Germline V gene sequence: CDR1 MNHNY, CDR2 SVGAGI (reference sequence). Losses at the gene ends were 4 bases for V and 6 bases for J; bases not matched to a gene: 3. CDR3 in amino acids: CASSSGQGGQPQHF. In DNA form, the CDR3 reads TGTGCCAGCAGTTCTGGACAGGGGGGTCAGCCCCAGCATTTT.

V usage is TRBV15 and J usage is TRBJ2-1; 7 bases line up with TRBD1. From germline, CDR1 is LNHNV and CDR2 YYDKDF (reference sequence). With 5 bases clipped from V and 6 bases from J, the junction kept 7 bases outside the gene matches. CDR3 length equals 14 residues. CDR3 nucleotides: TGTGCCACCAGCCCCCGGGGACAGTTCAATGAGCAGTTCTTC. It translates to CATSPRGQFNEQFF.

Details on this clone: This CDR3 is also generated by other DNA sequences in the sample. The chain combines TRBV7-9 with TRBJ2-3, with D possibly matching TRBD1 (5 bases). The length of the CDR3 is 14 residues. V was cut by 1 base and J by 1 base, with 6 bases left in between. Looked up from germline, CDR1 is SEHNR and CDR2 is FQNEAQ (reference sequence). The DNA of the CDR3 is TGTGCCAGCAGCTTAGTAGGGGGCACAGATACGCAGTATTTT. Translated: CASSLVGGTDTQYF.

Only a few counts were recorded for this clone. This rearrangement joins TRBV6-6 to TRBJ2-1; a weak D match, TRBD2 (5 bases). Germline V lookup: CDR1 MNHNY, CDR2 SVGAGI (reference sequence). The V end lost 5 bases, the J end lost 5 bases, and 7 bases lay between the germline ends. The length of the CDR3 is 12 residues. The CDR3 spells CASSHGDNEQFF. DNA for the CDR3: TGTGCCAGCAGTCACGGGGACAATGAGCAGTTCTTC.

This clone was counted between two and nine times. The chain employs TRBV6-1 and TRBJ2-7; 8 nucleotides align to TRBD1. The V and J ends lost 4 bases and 2 bases, in that order; junction bases with no gene match: 10. CDR1 and CDR2 (germline): MNHNS, SASEGT. The CDR3 spans 16 residues. CDR3 residues: CASSVSGQGITYEQYF. The CDR3 nucleotides read TGTGCCAGCAGTGTATCCGGACAGGGTATTACCTACGAGCAGTACTTC.

This clone was counted once. The chain is built from TRBV6-1 and TRBJ2-2; a possible D gene is TRBD2 (6 bases). CDR1 is MNHNS and CDR2 is SASEGT in the germline V gene. CDR3 length: 15 residues. The V and J ends lost 6 bases and 0 bases respectively, with 11 bases between them. The CDR3 nucleotides read TGTGCCAGCAGGTTCGGGAGAGCGAACACCGGGGAGCTGTTTTTT. Encoded protein: CASRFGRANTGELFF.

The rearrangement joins TRBV2 to TRBJ1-2; D might be TRBD1 (6 bases). V lost 6 bases, J lost 7 bases, and 15 bases lay in between. CDR3 length: 13 amino acids. CDR1 is SNHLY and CDR2 is FYNNEI in the germline V gene. The CDR3 sequence: CASRPDSLVGYTF. DNA for the CDR3: TGTGCCAGCAGGCCGGACAGTTTGGTTGGCTACACCTTC.

About this clone itself: Different DNA sequences within this sample yield the same CDR3. This rearrangement joins TRBV27 to TRBJ1-1; 8 bases align to TRBD1. The J segment lost 5 bases and the V segment lost 6 bases, leaving 14 bases of the junction unmatched. CDR3 length: 16 amino acids. Germline values: CDR1 MNHEY, CDR2 SMNVEV (reference sequence). This chain's CDR3 is CASSRPGQGPMTEAFF. The CDR3, as DNA: TGTGCCAGCAGCCGCCCCGGACAGGGTCCGATGACTGAAGCTTTCTTT.

Points on this clone: The junction does not match germline at one end; this may be a read error. This rearrangement joins TRBV7-9 to TRBJ1-2, with 7 bases lining up with TRBD1. The CDR3 consists of 12 residues. Germline CDR1 SEHNR, CDR2 FQNEAQ (reference sequence). The CDR3 loop reads CSSSLDRDGYTF. The CDR3 nucleotides read TGTTCCAGCAGCTTAGACAGGGATGGCTACACCTTC.

This chain connects TRBV11-3 to TRBJ2-1; TRBD2 matches at 8 bases. Germline V gene sequence: CDR1 SGHNT, CDR2 YENEEA. J lost 2 bases, V lost 2 bases, and 14 bases had no gene match. The CDR3 is made up of 19 amino acids. The CDR3 DNA sequence: TGTGCCAGCAGCTTATTTCCCCCTCTAGCGGGTGTACCCTACAATGAGCAGTTCTTC. Translating gives CASSLFPPLAGVPYNEQFF.

This clone has just one count. V is TRBV4-2 and J is TRBJ2-7; possible D gene TRBD2, 6 bases. The V end was cut by 3 bases, the J end by 6 bases, with 12 bases between. This CDR3 region has 13 residues. CDR1 and CDR2 from the germline V gene are LGHNA and YNFKEQ. This CDR3 reads CASSQTHGGEQYF. CDR3 sequence (DNA): TGTGCCAGCAGCCAGACCCACGGGGGCGAGCAGTACTTC.

The J gene is TRBJ2-3, the V gene TRBV9; 9 bases align to TRBD2. The CDR3 consists of 18 residues. Germline loops: CDR1 SGDLS, CDR2 YYNGEE. V dropped 0 bases and J dropped 3; count of bases not matched to a gene: 11. The CDR3 here is CASSVGRTWLAGTDTQYF. In nucleotides, the CDR3 is TGTGCCAGCAGCGTAGGTCGGACGTGGCTAGCGGGAACAGATACGCAGTATTTT.

CDR3 in DNA: TGTGCCAGCAGTGAGGAGCGGGGGCGGGGGGAGACCCAGTACTTC. Encoded protein: CASSEERGRGETQYF. The gene calls are TRBV6-1 and TRBJ2-5; 8 nucleotides align to TRBD2. Per germline, CDR1 MNHNS and CDR2 SASEGT. The trim removed 3 bases at V and 5 bases at J, leaving 8 bases unmatched. The CDR3 is made up of 15 amino acids.

This clone has more than one count but fewer than ten. J is TRBJ2-1 and V is TRBV11-2; a possible D gene is TRBD2 (5 bases). V was cut by 0 bases and J by 0 bases, with 6 bases left in between. CDR1 and CDR2 (germline): SGHAT, FQNNGV. The CDR3 consists of 15 residues. The CDR3 bases are TGTGCCAGCAGCTTAGATCGGGGCTCCTACAATGAGCAGTTCTTC. This encodes CASSLDRGSYNEQFF. The full variable domain, its missing parts supplied by reference TRBV11-2 and TRBJ2-1, is EAGVAQSPRYKIIEKRQSVAFWCNPISGHATLYWYQQILGQGPKLLIQFQNNGVVDDSQLPKDRFSAERLKGVDSTLKIQPAKLEDSAVYLCASSLDRGSYNEQFFGPGTRLTVL.

The rearrangement uses TRBV6-4 and TRBJ1-1, with D unclear. Germline V CDR1 and CDR2: MRHNA, SNTAGT. This CDR3 is built from 16 residues. V shed 0 bases and J shed 3 bases, with 14 bases lying between them. The CDR3 loop is CASSDSRPEEDTEAFF. As DNA, the CDR3 is TGTGCCAGCAGTGACTCCCGGCCCGAAGAGGACACTGAAGCTTTCTTT.

CDR3 nucleotides: TGTGCCAGCAGTGCTTGGACAGGGGCGATGGTTGAAGCTTTCTTT. Translation: CASSAWTGAMVEAFF. The chain recombines TRBV25-1 with TRBJ1-1; 9 nucleotides match TRBD1. Looked up from germline, CDR1 is MGHDK and CDR2 is SYGVNS. The CDR3 totals 15 residues. V was clipped by 4 bases and J by 7 bases; unmatched bases: 10.

The rearrangement links TRBV5-1 to TRBJ2-5; 11 positions agree with TRBD1. This CDR3 region has 18 residues. CDR1 is SGHRS and CDR2 is YFSETQ in the germline V gene. J was trimmed by 5 bases and V by 0 bases; bases with no gene match: 12. DNA of the CDR3: TGCGCCAGCAGCTTGGGGCCTGGTGGGACAGGGGGTGTGGAGACCCAGTACTTC. Translation gives CASSLGPGGTGGVETQYF.

CDR3 bases: TGTGCCAGCAGCTTTATAGCGGGGGGGGGAACAGATACGCAGTATTTT. Its protein product is CASSFIAGGGTDTQYF. The chain uses TRBV7-9 and TRBJ2-3; 11 nucleotides match TRBD2. Germline CDR1 reads SEHNR; CDR2 reads FQNEAQ (reference sequence). V was clipped by 3 bases and J by 3 bases; unmatched bases: 5. CDR3 size: 16 residues. The full variable domain, rest sourced from reference TRBV7-9 and TRBJ2-3, is DTGVSQNPRHKITKRGQNVTFRCDPISEHNRLYWYRQTLGQGPEFLTYFQNEAQLEKSRLLSDRFSAERPKGSFSTLEIQRTEQGDSAMYLCASSFIAGGGTDTQYFGPGTRLTVL.

The genes are TRBV7-9 and TRBJ1-6; D is unresolved. Per germline, CDR1 SEHNR and CDR2 FQNEAQ (reference sequence). CDR3 size: 14 residues. Trimming took off 1 base at V and 9 bases at J, with 10 bases between the two ends. CDR3 loop: CASSLDSRSSPLHF. For the CDR3, the DNA is TGTGCCAGCAGCTTAGACTCACGCTCTTCACCCCTCCACTTT.